Only one count was recorded for the clone carrying this TCR beta chain. The data were obtained in a study of blood T cell repertoires in COVID-19. Study as a whole: Samples representing acute and convalescent COVID-19 were sourced from the United States, Italy and Spain. Sample material is recorded as cDNA or gDNA derived from T cells, B-cell-depleted T cells, or PBMCs.

V lost 0 bases, J lost 6 bases, and 7 bases stayed unmatched. The germline V gene has CDR1 SQVTM and CDR2 ANQGSEA. The CDR3 is made up of 17 amino acids. In the authors' workflow: Amplification of reference gene primers was used by the study to estimate nucleated cell counts. Clones were sequenced by immunoSEQ multiplex PCR, and TCRdb holds only the in-frame ones, with some missing. V and J calls and clone size are copied from that table; D and trimming were computed from the DNA. The sample carries 230,000 or so clones, 80% to 85% recorded once. V usage is TRBV29-1 and J usage is TRBJ2-3; 15 bases map to TRBD2. Sequenced: peripheral blood. The receptor's source is a man younger than 40 with active or convalescent COVID-19. This chain's CDR3 is CSVEEWGLAGGSDTQYF. The CDR3 nucleotides read TGCAGCGTTGAAGAATGGGGACTAGCGGGAGGTAGCGATACGCAGTATTTT.